These 2 T cell receptor beta chains were all obtained from the same sample, sequenced in a study of T cells in Graves' hyperthyroidism and ophthalmopathy. Researchers amplified the TCR beta CDR3 regions from RNA transcripts. First-round RT-PCR with HTBI primers amplified the TCR CDR3 region. One entry per CDR3 protein results from TCRdb running MiXCR on the multiplex PCR reads. Found here are about 720,000 distinct CDR3 sequences, about 15% of them singletons; the top ten hold over 7.5%. Sequenced input: blood. All receptors derive from a man between 18 and 29 years old with Graves' hyperthyroidism.

About this clonotype: A read error may be the cause here, since a much bigger clone is one base away. The DNA for the CDR3 is TGTGCTAGTGGTATTACAGGGGGCTCGGAAGCTTTCTTT. Translated, it gives CASGITGGSEAFF. V is TRBV12-5 and J is TRBJ1-1; TRBD1 matches 9 bases. Germline V gives CDR1 LGHNT, CDR2 FRNRAP. V was pared by 5 bases and J by 8 bases, with 6 bases of the junction left unmatched. This CDR3 region has 13 residues.

This chain joins TRBV3-1 and TRBJ1-5; no clear D gene. The CDR3 length is 15 residues. Germline CDR1 is LGHDT and CDR2 is YNNKEL (reference sequence). Trimming stripped 1 base from V and 0 bases from J, with 7 bases between. CDR3 nucleotides: TGTGCCAGCAGCCAAGTATCAGGTAGCAATCAGCCCCAGCATTTT. It yields the protein CASSQVSGSNQPQHF.